This T cell receptor beta chain emerged from a study of molecular identifiers for immune sequencing clone quantification. Findings and caveats of the study: Clones above 20 RNA copies contained over 97% of effector molecules but under 1% of naive ones. Barcode sharing among identical TCR molecules could make large clones appear smaller.

Germline CDR1 reads LGHDT; CDR2 reads YNNKEL (reference sequence). The CDR3 is made up of 17 amino acids. Bulk libraries came from a prior protocol with listed TCR primers. MiXCR, applied by TCRdb to the PCR reads, yields one record per CDR3 protein. The sample has tens of thousands of distinct CDR3 sequences; 15% to 20% are singletons. Of note for this clonotype: The antigen is not known. Sequence at one end of the junction differs from germline and may be a read error.

This sequence joins TRBV3-1 and TRBJ2-5, with 12 bases matching TRBD2. The sample was naive CD8+ T cells from blood, with Jurkat cell RNA spiked in. Subset given: FACS-sorted CD8+CD4-CCR7+CD45RA+ naive T cells. This receptor was obtained from a human donor in good health. Some libraries in this study had Jurkat cell RNA spiked in. The CDR3 DNA sequence: TGTGCCAGCGGCCAAAGTCTAGCGGGAGGGAGCCAAGAGACCCAGTACTTC. Residues: CASGQSLAGGSQETQYF.